Given below is one TCR beta chain in context. Its antigen is unidentified. These data belong to a study of beta chain features in type 1 diabetes. Isolated RNA was reverse transcribed in full, so expressed TCRB transcripts were sequenced. TCRdb's copy holds only in-frame clones and misses some; the assay was immunoSEQ multiplex PCR. The table has 250,000 to 350,000 clones, approximately 15% seen once. The CDR3 extends over 15 amino acids. Per germline, CDR1 MDHEN and CDR2 SYDVKM. The ends were cut back, 3 bases at V and 4 bases at J, with 13 bases in the middle. Study results and limitations: In all four CD4+ subsets, TCRB CDR3 length was significantly, moderately reduced in type 1 diabetes. Fewer junction insertions and more nucleotide deletions appeared in type 1 diabetes patients.

Based on CD45RO/CCR7/CD25/CD127/CD95/CD27, CD4+ regulatory, stem cell-like memory, naive and central memory cells were sorted. This chain links TRBV28 with TRBJ2-1, with D possibly TRBD2 on 6 matching bases. The sequenced sample was naive CD4+ T cells from blood. This receptor was taken from a man aged 18 to 29 with type 1 diabetes. The CDR3 DNA sequence: TGTGCCAGCAGTTTTTCGCGGGGACGGTACAATGAGCAGTTCTTC. Its translation: CASSFSRGRYNEQFF.